This is a list of T cell receptor beta chains from one sample in a study of shared clonotypes between healthy human individuals. Repertoires were generated with immunoSEQ multiplex PCR, while TCRdb's copy carries only in-frame clones and drops some. The data show about 990,000 clones, 75% to 80% seen once. Specimen: memory CD4+ T cells from PBMCs. The receptors originated from a man aged 18 to 29 in good health. Some clones in this sample may be carry-over from other donors' samples. The CDR3 runs from the conserved cysteine through the conserved F or W. Each record gives: J gene, clone size, D gene, V gene, CDR3 protein, CDR3 DNA. D genes are given only for firm matches. The size entry is marked missing in some rows and otherwise reads once, few, many or a size class.

j_gene: TRBJ2-1
abundance: .
d_gene: .
v_gene: TRBV29-1
CDR3aa: CSVPRLGRSEQFF
CDR3nt: TGCAGCGTCCCAAGGTTGGGACGGAGCGAGCAGTTCTTC

j_gene: TRBJ1-1
abundance: .
d_gene: .
v_gene: TRBV5-1
CDR3aa: CASSTGGNTEAFF
CDR3nt: TGCGCCAGCAGCACCGGAGGGAACACTGAAGCTTTCTTT

j_gene: TRBJ2-3
abundance: once
d_gene: TRBD1
v_gene: TRBV9
CDR3aa: CASSADRGGLDTQYF
CDR3nt: TGTGCCAGCAGCGCGGACAGGGGGGGATTGGATACGCAGTATTTT

j_gene: TRBJ1-1
abundance: .
d_gene: .
v_gene: TRBV4-3
CDR3aa: CASSQVGVSAEAFF
CDR3nt: TGCGCCAGCAGCCAGGTAGGCGTGAGCGCTGAAGCTTTCTTT

j_gene: TRBJ2-7
abundance: few
d_gene: TRBD2
v_gene: TRBV18
CDR3aa: CASSPPGGLVEQYF
CDR3nt: TGTGCCAGCTCACCACCGGGGGGGTTAGTCGAGCAGTACTTC

j_gene: TRBJ1-1
abundance: .
d_gene: TRBD1
v_gene: TRBV7-9
CDR3aa: CASSLLEGGEAFF
CDR3nt: TGTGCCAGCAGCTTATTAGAAGGGGGCGAAGCTTTCTTT

j_gene: TRBJ1-2
abundance: many
d_gene: TRBD1
v_gene: TRBV18
CDR3aa: CASSPGQDYGYTF
CDR3nt: TGTGCCAGCTCACCAGGACAGGACTATGGCTACACCTTC

j_gene: TRBJ1-5
abundance: many
d_gene: .
v_gene: TRBV28
CDR3aa: CASSFFKRGGNQPQHF
CDR3nt: TGTGCCAGCAGTTTTTTTAAACGGGGAGGTAATCAGCCCCAGCATTTT

j_gene: TRBJ1-3
abundance: .
d_gene: TRBD1
v_gene: TRBV27
CDR3aa: CASRRNFATGGAEYF
CDR3nt: TGTGCCAGCAGGCGCAACTTTGCCACAGGGGGCGCTGAGTATTTT

j_gene: TRBJ2-5
abundance: once
d_gene: .
v_gene: TRBV7-7
CDR3aa: CASSFTAVGGETQYF
CDR3nt: TGTGCCAGCAGCTTTACAGCAGTCGGAGGGGAGACCCAGTACTTC

j_gene: TRBJ2-7
abundance: .
d_gene: .
v_gene: TRBV7-6
CDR3aa: CASSLDVGEQYF
CDR3nt: TGTGCCAGCAGCTTAGATGTGGGGGAGCAGTACTTC

j_gene: TRBJ2-7
abundance: once
d_gene: TRBD1
v_gene: TRBV11-3
CDR3aa: CASTSHPPQGELLGSYEQYF
CDR3nt: TGTGCCAGCACCTCCCACCCCCCCCAGGGGGAGCTCCTAGGCTCCTACGAGCAGTACTTC

j_gene: TRBJ1-2
abundance: .
d_gene: .
v_gene: TRBV18
CDR3aa: CASSTAGEYGYTF
CDR3nt: TGTGCCAGCTCGACCGCAGGGGAGTATGGCTACACCTTC

j_gene: TRBJ1-2
abundance: few
d_gene: .
v_gene: TRBV27
CDR3aa: CASSLSGSATTYTF
CDR3nt: TGTGCCAGCAGTTTATCTGGGTCGGCTACAACCTACACCTTC

j_gene: TRBJ2-2
abundance: .
d_gene: TRBD2
v_gene: TRBV19
CDR3aa: CASSRLAGTGELFF
CDR3nt: TGTGCCAGTAGTAGACTAGCTGGCACCGGGGAGCTGTTTTTT

j_gene: TRBJ2-7
abundance: .
d_gene: .
v_gene: TRBV5-6
CDR3aa: CASSLGTGPNYEQYF
CDR3nt: TGTGCCAGCAGCTTAGGCACAGGGCCTAATTACGAGCAGTACTTC

j_gene: TRBJ1-2
abundance: .
d_gene: .
v_gene: TRBV4-1
CDR3aa: CASSQGPGWDGYTF
CDR3nt: TGCGCCAGCAGCCAAGGGCCAGGGTGGGATGGCTACACCTTC

j_gene: TRBJ2-4
abundance: .
d_gene: TRBD1
v_gene: TRBV5-1
CDR3aa: CASSAGQGLADIQYF
CDR3nt: TGCGCCAGCAGCGCCGGACAGGGGCTAGCGGACATTCAGTACTTC

j_gene: TRBJ2-3
abundance: .
d_gene: TRBD1
v_gene: TRBV2
CDR3aa: CASRGTGGADTQYF
CDR3nt: TGTGCCAGCAGAGGGACAGGGGGGGCAGATACGCAGTATTTT

j_gene: TRBJ1-5
abundance: few
d_gene: .
v_gene: TRBV5-5
CDR3aa: CASSLGPDNQPQHF
CDR3nt: TGTGCCAGCAGCTTGGGGCCAGATAATCAGCCCCAGCATTTT

j_gene: TRBJ2-7
abundance: .
d_gene: TRBD2
v_gene: TRBV7-8
CDR3aa: CASSPGGRDLGEQYF
CDR3nt: TGTGCCAGCAGCCCAGGCGGGAGAGATCTCGGGGAGCAGTACTTC

j_gene: TRBJ2-5
abundance: .
d_gene: .
v_gene: TRBV4-1
CDR3aa: CASSQIYTQVQETQYF
CDR3nt: TGCGCCAGCAGCCAAATCTACACCCAAGTACAAGAGACCCAGTACTTC

j_gene: TRBJ1-1
abundance: .
d_gene: .
v_gene: TRBV28
CDR3aa: CASSPLGGWTEAFF
CDR3nt: TGTGCCAGCAGTCCCCTTGGGGGCTGGACTGAAGCTTTCTTT

j_gene: TRBJ1-4
abundance: .
d_gene: TRBD1
v_gene: TRBV28
CDR3aa: CASSGQGVREKLFF
CDR3nt: TGTGCCAGCAGTGGACAGGGGGTGAGGGAAAAACTGTTTTTT

j_gene: TRBJ2-3
abundance: .
d_gene: TRBD2
v_gene: TRBV10-3
CDR3aa: CAIKISGSTDTQYF
CDR3nt: TGTGCCATCAAAATTAGCGGGAGTACAGATACGCAGTATTTT

j_gene: TRBJ1-2
abundance: .
d_gene: TRBD1
v_gene: TRBV14
CDR3aa: CASSQEGTGGPLGYGYTF
CDR3nt: TGTGCCAGCAGCCAAGAGGGGACAGGCGGCCCACTAGGGTATGGCTACACCTTC

j_gene: TRBJ1-2
abundance: .
d_gene: .
v_gene: TRBV7-3
CDR3aa: CASSLSSRVGFMNTF
CDR3nt: TGTGCCAGCAGCTTAAGTAGTAGGGTTGGCTTCATGAATACCTTC

j_gene: TRBJ2-1
abundance: .
d_gene: .
v_gene: TRBV18
CDR3aa: CASSPPTGSYNEQFF
CDR3nt: TGTGCCAGCTCACCTCCCACAGGCTCCTACAATGAGCAGTTCTTC

j_gene: TRBJ2-3
abundance: .
d_gene: .
v_gene: TRBV11-1
CDR3aa: CASSRILAGTDTQYF
CDR3nt: TGTGCCAGCAGCCGAATATTAGCGGGCACAGATACGCAGTATTTT

j_gene: TRBJ2-3
abundance: .
d_gene: .
v_gene: TRBV18
CDR3aa: CASSPFRQPYTDTQYF
CDR3nt: TGTGCCAGCTCACCGTTTCGGCAACCGTACACAGATACGCAGTATTTT

j_gene: TRBJ2-7
abundance: .
d_gene: TRBD2
v_gene: TRBV7-2
CDR3aa: CASGVAVGLAGEAYEQYF
CDR3nt: TGTGCCAGCGGGGTGGCAGTGGGACTAGCGGGAGAGGCGTACGAGCAGTACTTC

j_gene: TRBJ2-7
abundance: .
d_gene: TRBD2
v_gene: TRBV6-6
CDR3aa: CASRTPGLAGGGEQYF
CDR3nt: TGTGCCAGCAGAACCCCGGGACTAGCGGGAGGTGGGGAGCAGTACTTC

j_gene: TRBJ2-2
abundance: .
d_gene: TRBD1
v_gene: TRBV9
CDR3aa: CASSFNQGANGELFF
CDR3nt: TGTGCCAGCAGCTTTAATCAGGGGGCCAACGGGGAGCTGTTTTTT

j_gene: TRBJ2-2
abundance: .
d_gene: .
v_gene: TRBV27
CDR3aa: CASSLVFPGELFF
CDR3nt: TGTGCCAGCAGTTTAGTGTTCCCCGGGGAGCTGTTTTTT

j_gene: TRBJ1-5
abundance: .
d_gene: .
v_gene: TRBV27
CDR3aa: CASNSSTLHQPQHF
CDR3nt: TGTGCCAGCAATTCGAGTACACTCCATCAGCCCCAGCATTTT

j_gene: TRBJ2-5
abundance: .
d_gene: .
v_gene: TRBV5-1
CDR3aa: CASSARDGAETQYF
CDR3nt: TGCGCCAGCAGCGCGAGGGATGGAGCAGAGACCCAGTACTTC

j_gene: TRBJ1-4
abundance: once
d_gene: .
v_gene: TRBV4-1
CDR3aa: CASSQEGRGRSTNEKLFF
CDR3nt: TGCGCCAGCAGCCAAGAAGGGCGGGGACGGTCAACTAATGAAAAACTGTTTTTT

j_gene: TRBJ1-5
abundance: once
d_gene: .
v_gene: TRBV7-3
CDR3aa: CASSLLGADQSPQHF
CDR3nt: TGTGCCAGCAGCTTATTAGGGGCCGACCAGTCCCCCCAGCATTTT

j_gene: TRBJ2-1
abundance: .
d_gene: TRBD2
v_gene: TRBV6-1
CDR3aa: CATRAGARDEQFF
CDR3nt: TGTGCCACCCGAGCGGGAGCGAGGGATGAGCAGTTCTTC

j_gene: TRBJ2-1
abundance: .
d_gene: TRBD2
v_gene: TRBV5-1
CDR3aa: CASSLAFGGSVNEQFF
CDR3nt: TGCGCCAGCAGCTTGGCCTTCGGCGGGAGTGTAAATGAGCAGTTCTTC

j_gene: TRBJ1-1
abundance: .
d_gene: .
v_gene: TRBV18
CDR3aa: CASLPTRGTEAFF
CDR3nt: TGTGCCAGCTTACCGACGAGGGGCACTGAAGCTTTCTTT

j_gene: TRBJ2-7
abundance: .
d_gene: .
v_gene: TRBV15
CDR3aa: CATSREGVNYEQYF
CDR3nt: TGTGCCACCAGCAGAGAAGGGGTGAACTACGAGCAGTACTTC

j_gene: TRBJ2-7
abundance: .
d_gene: .
v_gene: TRBV27
CDR3aa: CASSGDGSYEQYF
CDR3nt: TGTGCCAGCAGTGGGGACGGCTCCTACGAGCAGTACTTC

j_gene: TRBJ1-4
abundance: .
d_gene: TRBD1
v_gene: TRBV6-1
CDR3aa: CASTPQGAFNEKLFF
CDR3nt: TGTGCCAGCACCCCCCAGGGGGCGTTTAATGAAAAACTGTTTTTT

j_gene: TRBJ2-3
abundance: .
d_gene: .
v_gene: TRBV5-1
CDR3aa: CASSLAEHTDTQYF
CDR3nt: TGCGCCAGCAGCTTGGCAGAACACACAGATACGCAGTATTTT